This TCR beta chain was identified during a study of Graves' ophthalmopathy and Graves' hyperthyroidism. Amplifying from RNA transcripts, the study obtained TCR beta CDR3 regions. The workflow started with a first-round RT-PCR run with HTBI primers and then moved on to a second-round multiplex PCR. One entry per CDR3 protein results from TCRdb running MiXCR on the multiplex PCR reads. This table has hundreds of thousands of distinct CDR3 sequences, roughly 20% appearing once. Study outcomes and limitations: Also, most clonotypes expanded in the thyroid above 0.001 frequency appeared in blood.

Notes on this clonotype: Antigen unknown.

V lost 4 bases and J 4 bases, leaving 11 bases between the germline ends. Germline V gene lookup returns CDR1 MDHEN and CDR2 SYDVKM. CDR3 length: 13 residues. The receptor comes from a young woman with stable Graves' hyperthyroidism. Some clones in this sample may be carry-over from other donors' samples. The sample consisted of peripheral blood. V and J are TRBV28 and TRBJ2-7; D remains ambiguous. The CDR3 is CASSSSSQYEQYF. The CDR3 region has the DNA TGTGCCAGCAGTTCCTCCAGCCAATACGAGCAGTACTTC.